These 2 T cell receptor beta chains were all obtained from the same sample, sequenced in a study of blood T cell repertoires in COVID-19 (TCRdb year 2020). Receptor amplification or capture employed the immunoSEQ multiplex PCR assay. In TCRdb, the immuneACCESS table is reduced to in-frame sequences with V and J assigned. These tables do not hold every clone; where another copy was compared, an unresolved V gene accounts for under half, and the others remain unexplained. Present in this sample are approximately 250,000 clones, over 65% of which were seen just once. The ten largest clones represent about 4.6% of the sample. Sequenced input: peripheral blood. These receptors came from a man in his fifties or sixties who had recovered from COVID-19.

The chain employs TRBV7-9 and TRBJ1-1; TRBD1 matches 9 bases. CDR1 and CDR2 from the germline V gene are SEHNR and FQNEAQ (reference sequence). This CDR3 has 14 amino acids. V was clipped by 10 bases and J by 5 bases; unmatched bases: 11. The CDR3 DNA follows: TGTGCCACCGAGGGTGGGACAGGGATGACTGAAGCTTTCTTT. Protein sequence: CATEGGTGMTEAFF.

The chain is built from TRBV27 and TRBJ1-1; no clear D gene. Between the trimmed V and J ends, which lost 4 bases and 1 base, there was a span of 10 bases. The CDR3 runs to 14 residues. The germline V gene encodes CDR1 MNHEY and CDR2 SMNVEV (reference sequence). The chain's CDR3 is CASSYVPRNTEAFF. CDR3 sequence (DNA): TGTGCCAGCAGTTACGTCCCTAGGAACACTGAAGCTTTCTTT.